This entry lists 24 T cell receptor beta chains sequenced from one sample in a study of response to subunit inactivated influenza vaccine. A single record per CDR3 protein comes from TCRdb applying MiXCR to the RT-PCR reads. The table lists hundreds of thousands of distinct CDR3 sequences, around a sixth of them singletons, with approximately 10% in the top ten. The specimen comprised PBMCs from blood, sampled about 13 days after vaccination. Receptor source: a man between 50 and 59 years old who received an inactivated influenza vaccine.

Notes on this clonotype: Compared with germline, one end of the junction differs, possibly owing to a read error. V gene TRBV7-7 combines with J gene TRBJ2-1; possible D gene TRBD2, 6 bases. The CDR3 runs to 14 residues. Per the germline V gene, CDR1 is SSHAT and CDR2 is FNYEAQ (reference sequence). The CDR3 reads CASSLAEVGFEQFF. DNA for the CDR3: TGTGCTAGCAGCTTAGCGGAGGTCGGTTTCGAGCAGTTCTTC.

A note on this clonotype: Germline is not matched at one junction end, which may reflect a read error. This chain joins TRBV10-3 and TRBJ2-1; TRBD1 is a possible D gene (5 bases). This CDR3 is built from 13 residues. CDR1 ENHRY and CDR2 SYGVKD come from the germline V gene. The DNA for the CDR3 is TGTGCCGCCAAGGGGCTAAAGTCTGGTGAGCAGGTCTTC. Translating gives CAAKGLKSGEQVF.

This rearrangement joins TRBV7-2 to TRBJ2-1, with 10 positions matching TRBD2. The V segment lost 6 bases and the J segment 6 bases; nucleotides outside the gene matches: 8. This CDR3 is built from 15 residues. CDR1 is SGHTA, CDR2 FQGNSA, per germline. As DNA, the CDR3 is TGTGCCAGCAGTCAGAAGCGGGGGGGCGGCAATGAGCAGTTCTTC. Amino acids: CASSQKRGGGNEQFF.

The V and J genes are TRBV9 and TRBJ2-4; D is unresolved. Germline lookup yields CDR1 SGDLS and CDR2 YYNGEE. The CDR3 is 14 amino acids. V was clipped by 1 base and J by 8 bases, with 13 bases between them. DNA of the CDR3: TGTGCCAGCAGCGTAAGCCCCAGCCAGGACATTCAGTACTTC. Translated, it gives CASSVSPSQDIQYF.

The rearrangement joins TRBV10-2 to TRBJ1-5; 9 bases agree with TRBD1. This CDR3 has 14 residues. The germline V gene has CDR1 WSHSY and CDR2 SAAADI. V lost 8 bases to trimming and J lost 4 bases; unmatched junction nucleotides: 6. CDR3 coding DNA: TGCGCCAGCTCGGGGACAGGGTGGAATCAGCCCCAGCATTTT. It is translated as CASSGTGWNQPQHF.

The CDR3 sequence is CASKPTGGYGYTF. The CDR3 coding sequence is TGTGCCAGCAAGCCGACAGGGGGGTATGGCTACACCTTC. The chain employs TRBV28 and TRBJ1-2; 9 nucleotides match TRBD1. Losses at the gene ends were 7 bases for V and 5 bases for J; bases not matched to a gene: 5. The CDR3 covers 13 residues. CDR1 and CDR2 from the germline V gene are MDHEN and SYDVKM.

V gene TRBV6-1 combines with J gene TRBJ2-3; D is possibly TRBD2 (6 bases). The CDR3 runs 14 residues. CDR1 MNHNS and CDR2 SASEGT come from the germline V gene. The V end lost 2 bases, the J end lost 7 bases, and 13 bases lay between the germline ends. Here the CDR3 DNA reads TGTGCCAGCAGTGAACACTTGGAGGGATATACGCAGTATTTT. Its translation is CASSEHLEGYTQYF.

This clonotype showed up just a few times. The chain employs TRBV4-3 and TRBJ2-1, with 8 bases identical to TRBD2. CDR1 and CDR2 (germline): LGHNA, YSLEER. The V and J ends lost 4 bases and 6 bases, in that order; junction bases with no gene match: 11. CDR3 length: 16 residues. In nucleotides, the CDR3 is TGCGCCAGCAGCCGATCGGGACTAGGGGGGTTCAATGAGCAGTTCTTC. It specifies CASSRSGLGGFNEQFF.

The chain combines TRBV12-3 or TRBV12-4 with TRBJ2-7; unclear D gene. The V end lost 5 bases, the J end lost 2 bases, and 10 bases lay between the germline ends. CDR3 size: 13 residues. DNA for the CDR3: TGTGCCAGCAGTCGAGAGGTACCCTACGAGCAGTACTTC. Protein: CASSREVPYEQYF.

This clonotype was picked up a small number of times. The rearrangement joins TRBV3-1 to TRBJ1-2; no clear D gene. The germline V and J ends were trimmed by 4 bases and 0 bases, with 15 bases remaining between them. CDR1 is LGHDT, CDR2 YNNKEL, per germline (reference sequence). The CDR3 has 16 amino acids. CDR3 coding DNA: TGTGCCAGCAGCCCCCGGGCTGCCTCAACTAACTATGGCTACACCTTC. It yields the protein CASSPRAASTNYGYTF.

The V and J genes are TRBV12-3 or TRBV12-4 and TRBJ1-5; D may be TRBD1 (6 bases). V lost 7 bases and J lost 2, with 15 bases in between. There are 15 residues in the CDR3. CDR3 sequence (DNA): TGTGCCAGCACACTACAGGGTTCGGGCAATCAGCCCCAGCATTTT. Protein sequence: CASTLQGSGNQPQHF.

This clonotype has more than one count but fewer than ten. V is TRBV6-2 or TRBV6-3 and J is TRBJ2-4; TRBD1 aligns across 7 bases. The CDR3 has 17 amino acids. Germline lookup yields CDR1 MNHEY and CDR2 SVGEGT. V was pared by 0 bases and J by 3 bases, with 8 bases of the junction left unmatched. CDR3 sequence: CASSYSIRGYDKNIQYF. CDR3 DNA: TGTGCCAGCAGTTACTCGATCAGGGGGTACGACAAAAACATTCAGTACTTC.

This clonotype was recorded many times. The chain uses TRBV5-1 and TRBJ2-3; D possibly corresponds to TRBD1 (5 bases). Looked up from germline, CDR1 is SGHRS and CDR2 is YFSETQ. CDR3 length: 15 residues. V lost 1 base, J lost 2 bases, and 11 bases lay in between. The DNA of the CDR3 is TGCGCCAGCAGCTTGTCAGGGCTCCTCACAGATACGCAGTATTTT. It encodes CASSLSGLLTDTQYF.

This clonotype was seen only a few times. The V and J genes are TRBV7-8 and TRBJ1-5, with D possibly TRBD1 on 5 matching bases. V shed 5 bases and J shed 0 bases, with 11 bases lying between them. Germline CDR1 is SGHVS and CDR2 is FQNEAQ. This CDR3 is built from 15 residues. CDR3 residues: CASSPYGGSNQPQHF. CDR3 nucleotides: TGTGCCAGCAGCCCCTACGGGGGTAGCAATCAGCCCCAGCATTTT.

V is TRBV20-1 and J is TRBJ2-2; 13 bases map to TRBD2. Per the germline V gene, CDR1 is DFQATT and CDR2 is SNEGSKA (reference sequence). This CDR3 region has 18 residues. The ends lost 0 bases at V and 1 base at J; junction bases unmatched: 5. The CDR3 DNA reads TGCAGTGCTAGAGATTACGGGACTAGCGGGAAGAACACCGGGGAGCTGTTTTTT. Protein: CSARDYGTSGKNTGELFF.

CDR3 sequence (DNA): TGCGCCAGCAGCCAAGGGGGACAGGCAAGTTATGGCTACACCTTC. Translated: CASSQGGQASYGYTF. The V call is TRBV4-3, the J call TRBJ1-2, with TRBD1 matching 8 bases. The CDR3 consists of 15 residues. Germline CDR1 is LGHNA and CDR2 is YSLEER. The ends lost 1 base at V and 5 bases at J; junction bases unmatched: 6.

The CDR3 region is CASSLDWDSSYNEQFF. The CDR3 DNA is TGTGCCAGCAGCTTGGATTGGGACTCCAGTTACAATGAGCAGTTCTTC. The chain has TRBV5-5 and TRBJ2-1, with a tentative D call TRBD2 (6 bases). The CDR3 spans 16 residues. Trimming pared 0 bases from V and 4 bases from J, leaving 14 bases between. Germline CDR1 is SGHKS and CDR2 is YYEKEE (reference sequence).

The chain links TRBV3-1 to TRBJ2-5; D is tentatively TRBD1 or TRBD2 (5 bases each). This CDR3 spans 15 amino acids. Germline CDR1 reads LGHDT; CDR2 reads YNNKEL (reference sequence). V shed 3 bases and J shed 5 bases, with 16 bases lying between them. The CDR3 protein is CASSQLGTQGETQYF. The CDR3 nucleotides read TGTGCCAGCAGCCAGCTCGGGACCCAAGGGGAGACCCAGTACTTC.

This clonotype was seen repeatedly, ten times or more. The CDR3 loop reads CASSPMDPGKIPYEQYF. The DNA for the CDR3 is TGTGCCAGCAGTCCTATGGATCCGGGAAAAATCCCCTACGAGCAGTACTTC. The gene calls are TRBV28 and TRBJ2-7, with D perhaps TRBD2 (5 bases). Germline-derived CDR1 and CDR2 are MDHEN and SYDVKM. Trimming shortened V by 5 bases and J by 2 bases, and 22 bases separated the two germline ends. The CDR3 is made up of 17 amino acids.

In its sample, this clonotype was seen many times. This chain links TRBV7-2 with TRBJ2-3; 11 bases match TRBD2. The junction had 5 bases not matched to a gene; V was cut back by 4 bases and J by 2 bases. The germline gives CDR1 SGHTA, CDR2 FQGNSA. The CDR3 runs to 16 residues. The CDR3 loop is CASSSPSGGPTDTQYF. In DNA, the CDR3 is TGTGCCAGCAGCTCGCCTAGCGGGGGGCCCACAGATACGCAGTATTTT. Based on the CDR3 plus reference TRBV7-2 and TRBJ2-3, the full variable domain is GAGVSQSPSNKVTEKGKDVELRCDPISGHTALYWYRQSLGQGLEFLIYFQGNSAPDKSGLPSDRFSAERTGGSVSTLTIQRTQQEDSAVYLCASSSPSGGPTDTQYFGPGTRLTVL.

This chain links TRBV20-1 with TRBJ2-3; D remains ambiguous. The CDR3 consists of 12 residues. Germline CDR1 and CDR2: DFQATT and SNEGSKA (reference sequence). V dropped 4 bases and J dropped 4 bases, with 9 bases sitting between them. For the CDR3, the DNA is TGCAGTGCTATAGTAGTCGCAGATACGCAGTATTTT. This translates into CSAIVVADTQYF.

This clonotype was counted between two and nine times. The J gene is TRBJ1-1, the V gene TRBV20-1, with D uncertain. Per germline, CDR1 DFQATT and CDR2 SNEGSKA (reference sequence). The CDR3 has 15 residues. V lost 6 bases to trimming and J lost 1 base, with 18 bases between them. The CDR3 protein is CSAIGGSTANTEAFF. CDR3 DNA: TGCAGTGCAATTGGCGGCTCGACGGCGAACACTGAAGCTTTCTTT.

This clonotype was seen more than once but under ten times. V usage is TRBV5-4 and J usage is TRBJ1-2; no reliable D call. V shed 0 bases and J shed 4 bases, with 13 bases lying between them. Germline V gene lookup returns CDR1 SGHNT and CDR2 YYREEE (reference sequence). The CDR3 is 15 amino acids. The CDR3: CASSLGSSEAYGYTF. The DNA of the CDR3 is TGTGCCAGCAGCTTGGGGAGTTCCGAGGCCTATGGCTACACCTTC.

This clonotype occurred a few times. The chain joins TRBV5-1 to TRBJ2-7; TRBD1 might be the D (5 bases). V was shortened by 5 bases and J by 7 bases, with 13 bases between the two germline ends. Germline lookup yields CDR1 SGHRS and CDR2 YFSETQ. This CDR3 contains 12 residues. CDR3: CASRTGVEEQYF. The CDR3 DNA is TGCGCCAGCAGAACAGGTGTCGAAGAGCAGTACTTC.